One and the same sample provided the 30 T cell receptor beta chains below, sequenced in a study of metastatic and nonmetastatic thyroid tumors. There were no patients who had received any treatment before thyroid surgery. TCRdb re-analyzed the PCR reads through MiXCR. In the table there are about 41,000 clones, 24% of which are singletons. Sequenced sample: tumor tissue. The receptors were sampled from a female donor with papillary thyroid cancer or a benign thyroid nodule (not recorded which). Some clones in this sample may be carry-over from other donors' samples.

This clone was recorded many times. V usage is TRBV18 and J usage is TRBJ2-1, with 9 bases aligning to TRBD2. Per germline, CDR1 KGHSH and CDR2 LQKENI. CDR3 length: 14 amino acids. V lost 1 base, J lost 5 bases, and 0 bases stayed unmatched. CDR3 loop: CASSPLAGDNEQFF. DNA for the CDR3: TGTGCCAGCTCACCACTAGCGGGAGACAATGAGCAGTTCTTC.

This sequence joins TRBV20-1 and TRBJ2-7; D perhaps matches TRBD1 (6 bases). V was clipped by 5 bases and J by 0 bases, with 14 bases between them. The germline V gene has CDR1 DFQATT and CDR2 SNEGSKA (reference sequence). CDR3 length: 14 amino acids. CDR3 DNA sequence: TGCAGTGCTGCCCCCGGGACATTCTCCTACGAGCAGTACTTC. This encodes CSAAPGTFSYEQYF.

This clone was detected ten times or more. The J gene is TRBJ1-5, the V gene TRBV19; D perhaps matches TRBD1 (5 bases). V dropped 6 bases and J dropped 2 bases, with 26 bases sitting between them. Germline assignment: CDR1 LNHDA and CDR2 SQIVND (reference sequence). CDR3 size: 19 residues. The CDR3 DNA sequence: TGTGCCAGTAGCCTCGGGGATACTATAATTTGGGACGGCAATCAGCCCCAGCATTTT. Its translation: CASSLGDTIIWDGNQPQHF.

The chain recombines TRBV2 with TRBJ1-2; D not resolved. CDR1 and CDR2 (germline): SNHLY, FYNNEI. The CDR3 extends over 15 amino acids. V gave up 1 base and J gave up 6 bases, with 15 bases separating them. The CDR3 loop is CASSEGPQAPHGYTF. As DNA, the CDR3 is TGTGCCAGCAGTGAAGGCCCCCAAGCGCCCCATGGCTACACCTTC.

Points on this clone: At one of its ends the junction is not consistent with the germline gene, which may arise from a read error. V gene TRBV12-3 or TRBV12-4 combines with J gene TRBJ2-1, with 8 bases that match TRBD2. This CDR3 region has 18 residues. The CDR3 DNA sequence: TGTGCCACCAGTTTTTGTCCCCCTAGCGGGTCCTACCTCTATGAGCAGTTCTTC. Protein sequence: CATSFCPPSGSYLYEQFF.

This clone has only a few counts. This chain connects TRBV12-3 or TRBV12-4 to TRBJ1-2; D is unclear. The ends were cut back, 1 base at V and 5 bases at J, with 8 bases in the middle. The CDR3 extends over 13 amino acids. Here the CDR3 DNA reads TGTGCCAGCAGTTTAGGGTCAGGTTATGGCTACACCTTC. Protein sequence: CASSLGSGYGYTF.

This clone was recorded a few times. The CDR3 coding sequence is TGTGCCAGCAGCTTATTGAACAATGAGCAGTTCTTC. Amino acid sequence: CASSLLNNEQFF. The chain carries TRBV7-6 and TRBJ2-1; D is undetermined. Trimming cost V 2 bases and J 5 bases, with 4 bases left between them. Germline V gene lookup returns CDR1 SGHVS and CDR2 FNYEAQ. The CDR3 has 12 amino acids. The whole variable domain, remainder taken from reference TRBV7-6 and TRBJ2-1, is GAGVSQSPRYKVTKRGQDVALRCDPISGHVSLYWYRQALGQGPEFLTYFNYEAQQDKSGLPNDRFSAERPEGSISTLTIQRTEQRDSAMYRCASSLLNNEQFFGPGTRLTVL.

There are a few counts of this clone. The chain couples TRBV28 to TRBJ1-2, with TRBD1 identical over 11 bases. Germline lookup yields CDR1 MDHEN and CDR2 SYDVKM. Trimming removed 4 bases from V and 0 bases from J; junction bases left unmatched: 1. This CDR3 is 15 amino acids long. The CDR3 bases are TGTGCCAGCAGTTGGACAGGGGGCACTAACTATGGCTACACCTTC. This codes for CASSWTGGTNYGYTF.

The rearrangement uses TRBV20-1 and TRBJ2-3, with 8 bases matching TRBD2. V gave up 6 bases and J gave up 2 bases; unmatched junction bases: 10. CDR1 is DFQATT and CDR2 is SNEGSKA in the germline V gene (reference sequence). The CDR3 is 15 amino acids. In DNA, the CDR3 is TGCAGTGCAACCAAGACTAGCGCTTACACAGATACGCAGTATTTT. Translated: CSATKTSAYTDTQYF.

This clone was picked up many times. The rearrangement uses TRBV19 and TRBJ2-7, with 11 bases that match TRBD2. The V gene's germline CDR1 is LNHDA and CDR2 SQIVND (reference sequence). The CDR3 length is 15 residues. The trim removed 4 bases at V and 2 bases at J, leaving 4 bases unmatched. The CDR3: CASSKLAGVPYEQYF. As DNA, the CDR3 is TGTGCCAGTAGTAAACTAGCGGGAGTGCCCTACGAGCAGTACTTC. The full variable domain, its missing parts supplied by reference TRBV19 and TRBJ2-7, is DGGITQSPKYLFRKEGQNVTLSCEQNLNHDAMYWYRQDPGQGLRLIYYSQIVNDFQKGDIAEGYSVSREKKESFPLTVTSAQKNPTAFYLCASSKLAGVPYEQYFGPGTRLTVT.

The rearrangement uses TRBV27 and TRBJ2-7; TRBD1 matches 9 bases. Germline V CDR1 and CDR2: MNHEY, SMNVEV (reference sequence). Losses at the gene ends were 5 bases for V and 2 bases for J; bases not matched to a gene: 13. CDR3 length: 17 amino acids. CDR3 amino acids: CASSLLRGTGIPYEQYF. The CDR3 nucleotides read TGTGCCAGCAGTCTTCTCCGTGGGACAGGGATTCCCTACGAGCAGTACTTC.

This clone showed up just a few times. The chain uses TRBV27 and TRBJ1-5; TRBD1 aligns across 8 bases. Unmatched junction bases numbered 13, after V lost 5 bases and J lost 10 bases. This CDR3 has 15 amino acids. Germline loops: CDR1 MNHEY, CDR2 SMNVEV (reference sequence). The CDR3 DNA follows: TGTGCCAGCAGTATTATTCCAGGGGGCGGGGCTCCCCAGCATTTT. It codes for CASSIIPGGGAPQHF.

This clone was observed at least ten times. The V call is TRBV7-2, the J call TRBJ2-3; no reliable D call. Germline V gene sequence: CDR1 SGHTA, CDR2 FQGNSA. Trimming shortened V by 1 base and J by 0 bases, and 8 bases separated the two germline ends. The CDR3 has 15 residues. CDR3 sequence: CASSLGLLSTDTQYF. CDR3 nucleotides: TGTGCCAGCAGCTTAGGGCTCCTTAGCACAGATACGCAGTATTTT.

This clone has only a few counts. The chain is built from TRBV6-2 or TRBV6-3 and TRBJ2-3, with 11 positions matching TRBD2. Germline V gene lookup returns CDR1 MNHEY and CDR2 SVGEGT. Trimming removed 6 bases from V and 6 bases from J; junction bases left unmatched: 14. The CDR3 is 17 residues long. CDR3 protein: CASSALPGTSGGDTQYF. For the CDR3, the DNA is TGTGCCAGCAGCGCATTGCCCGGGACTAGCGGCGGGGATACGCAGTATTTT.

With respect to this clone: The germline gene is not matched at one end of the junction; a read error may be the cause. This rearrangement joins TRBV10-3 to TRBJ1-1, with D possibly TRBD1 on 6 matching bases. The CDR3 spans 16 residues. Germline V gene lookup returns CDR1 ENHRY and CDR2 SYGVKD. The CDR3 spells CATSHSGERVNTEAFF. The DNA for the CDR3 is TGTGCCACCAGTCATTCAGGGGAAAGGGTGAACACTGAAGCTTTCTTT.

In this sample, this clone turned up once. The chain uses TRBV4-3 and TRBJ1-5; D not certain. Trimming took off 0 bases at V and 4 bases at J, with 10 bases between the two ends. This CDR3 region has 15 residues. Germline V gives CDR1 LGHNA, CDR2 YSLEER. The CDR3 DNA follows: TGCGCCAGCAGCCAAGAATCCGCCGGGAATCAGCCCCAGCATTTT. Its protein is CASSQESAGNQPQHF.

This clone was counted at least ten times. This sequence joins TRBV20-1 and TRBJ2-5; D tentatively reads TRBD1 or TRBD2 (5 bases each). This CDR3 is built from 13 residues. Between the trimmed V and J ends, which lost 2 bases and 2 bases, there was a span of 9 bases. From germline, CDR1 is DFQATT and CDR2 SNEGSKA (reference sequence). CDR3 sequence (DNA): TGCAGTGCTAGAAGGGACGGACAAGAGACCCAGTACTTC. This translates into CSARRDGQETQYF.

This clone qualifies as medium-sized. V gene TRBV3-1 combines with J gene TRBJ2-7; D uncertain. The CDR3 runs to 11 residues. The germline CDR1 and CDR2 sequences are LGHDT and YNNKEL (reference sequence). Trimming cost V 1 base and J 6 bases, with 4 bases left between them. CDR3 nucleotide sequence: TGTGCCAGCAGCCAAGCATCCGAGCAGTACTTC. Its translation: CASSQASEQYF.

V is TRBV6-6 and J is TRBJ2-7; 12 bases are a match to TRBD2. The CDR3 contains 15 residues. Germline V gives CDR1 MNHNY, CDR2 SVGAGI (reference sequence). V shed 4 bases, J shed 2 bases, and the junction held 3 bases outside the gene matches. CDR3 coding DNA: TGTGCCAGCAGTTCACTAGCGGGAGGACCCTACGAGCAGTACTTC. It encodes CASSSLAGGPYEQYF.

This clone was recorded at least ten times. V gene TRBV9 combines with J gene TRBJ2-1; D is possibly TRBD1 or TRBD2 (6 bases each). The V end lost 0 bases, the J end lost 2 bases, and 9 bases lay between the germline ends. The CDR3 runs 15 residues. Germline V lookup: CDR1 SGDLS, CDR2 YYNGEE. This chain's CDR3 is CASSVEGGPYNEQFF. CDR3 nucleotide sequence: TGTGCCAGCAGCGTAGAAGGGGGGCCCTACAATGAGCAGTTCTTC.

This clone was detected only a few times. J is TRBJ2-7 and V is TRBV6-6, with TRBD1 matching 7 bases. This CDR3 is 15 amino acids long. The V gene end was trimmed by 0 bases and the J gene end by 2 bases; junction bases not matched to a gene: 4. Looked up from germline, CDR1 is MNHNY and CDR2 is SVGAGI (reference sequence). The CDR3 spells CASSYSRQGPYEQYV. In nucleotides, the CDR3 is TGTGCCAGCAGTTACTCTCGACAGGGCCCCTACGAGCAGTACGTC.

The chain recombines TRBV12-3 or TRBV12-4 with TRBJ2-7; 7 bases agree with TRBD2. J was trimmed by 0 bases and V by 3 bases; bases with no gene match: 5. The CDR3 totals 15 residues. The CDR3 spells CASSFSGGSSYEQYF. The CDR3, as DNA: TGTGCCAGCAGTTTTTCGGGGGGAAGCTCCTACGAGCAGTACTTC.

Many counts were recorded for this clone. The sample carries other DNA sequences with the same CDR3. The J gene is TRBJ2-5, the V gene TRBV20-1, with D maybe TRBD1 (6 bases). There are 13 residues in the CDR3. From germline, CDR1 is DFQATT and CDR2 SNEGSKA (reference sequence). The V and J ends lost 0 bases and 7 bases respectively, with 12 bases between them. CDR3 amino acids: CSARDQGQGTQYF. DNA of the CDR3: TGCAGTGCTAGAGATCAGGGGCAGGGGACCCAGTACTTC.

The genes are TRBV20-1 and TRBJ2-7; 9 bases are a match to TRBD2. The CDR3 loop spans 12 amino acids. CDR1 DFQATT and CDR2 SNEGSKA come from the germline V gene (reference sequence). With 4 bases clipped from V and 7 bases from J, the junction kept 5 bases outside the gene matches. CDR3 bases: TGCAGTGCTATAGCGGGAGCAAAAGAGCAGTACTTC. Residues: CSAIAGAKEQYF.

The table lists this clone with a few counts. The DNA of the CDR3 is TGTGCCAGCAGTTTATGGGGGGGCCCGCAGTACTTC. It translates to CASSLWGGPQYF. V gene TRBV27 combines with J gene TRBJ2-7, with a weak D call TRBD2 (7 bases). CDR3 length: 12 amino acids. The germline V gene has CDR1 MNHEY and CDR2 SMNVEV (reference sequence). V was trimmed by 1 base and J by 9 bases, leaving 10 bases between them.

The gene calls are TRBV9 and TRBJ1-2; no reliable D call. In germline, CDR1 is SGDLS, CDR2 YYNGEE. Trimming stripped 0 bases from V and 0 bases from J, with 3 bases between. The CDR3 runs 13 residues. CDR3 region: CASSVGTNYGYTF. CDR3 DNA: TGTGCCAGCAGCGTAGGGACTAACTATGGCTACACCTTC.

The chain recombines TRBV20-1 with TRBJ1-6; 12 bases fit TRBD1. This CDR3 is built from 15 residues. The J segment lost 10 bases and the V segment lost 3 bases, leaving 7 bases of the junction unmatched. Germline values: CDR1 DFQATT, CDR2 SNEGSKA (reference sequence). As DNA, the CDR3 is TGCAGTGCTAGGGGGACAGGGGGCGGTTGGTCACCCCTCCACTTT. Residues: CSARGTGGGWSPLHF.

In its sample, this clone was seen many times. In DNA, the CDR3 is TGTGCCAGCAGTTTATTGGACAGGGGACTATTAGCCAAAAACATTCAGTACTTC. It codes for CASSLLDRGLLAKNIQYF. V and J are TRBV28 and TRBJ2-4; 9 bases match TRBD1. Germline CDR1 MDHEN, CDR2 SYDVKM. The trim removed 1 base at V and 0 bases at J, leaving 7 bases unmatched. This CDR3 comprises 18 residues.

This clone showed up just a few times. A read error may explain this, as a much larger clone is one base away. The chain joins TRBV2 to TRBJ2-1; D remains unclear. CDR1 and CDR2 (germline): SNHLY, FYNNEI. The CDR3 is 14 residues long. In DNA form, the CDR3 reads TGTGCCAGCAGTGACGTCACTATTTACAGTGAGCAGTTCTTC. Its protein is CASSDVTIYSEQFF.

This clone has a count of ten or more. The rearrangement uses TRBV6-4 and TRBJ1-1, with TRBD1 matching 9 bases. The V and J ends lost 6 bases and 4 bases, in that order; junction bases with no gene match: 3. Germline CDR1 is MRHNA and CDR2 is SNTAGT. The CDR3 loop spans 13 amino acids. Here the CDR3 DNA reads TGTGCCAGCAGCACGGACAGGGGCACTGAAGCTTTCTTT. Its protein product is CASSTDRGTEAFF.